Shown below are 21 T cell receptor beta chains from a single sample sequenced in a study of patients and donors after allogeneic stem cell transplantation. MiXCR, applied by TCRdb to the RT-PCR reads, yields one record per CDR3 protein. The sample holds roughly 250,000 distinct CDR3 sequences, roughly 13% seen once. Sequenced material: blood, either unsorted or a sorted T cell fraction (not recorded which). These receptors came from a human donor who was either an allogeneic HSCT recipient or a stem cell or donor lymphocyte infusion donor (not recorded which). It is not recorded whose cells these are; they may come from a transplant donor.

This clonotype has a count of ten or more. The chain couples TRBV20-1 to TRBJ2-5; the D gene is possibly TRBD1 (5 bases). Germline lookup yields CDR1 DFQATT and CDR2 SNEGSKA (reference sequence). V dropped 3 bases and J dropped 5 bases, with 16 bases sitting between them. This CDR3 spans 14 amino acids. The CDR3 DNA is TGCAGTGCTAGTCATCTCGCGAAGGGGGAGACCCAGTACTTC. It yields the protein CSASHLAKGETQYF.

This clonotype occurred a few times. This chain connects TRBV7-6 to TRBJ2-1; D might be TRBD1 or TRBD2, each matching 5 bases. Germline V lookup: CDR1 SGHVS, CDR2 FNYEAQ. This CDR3 spans 15 amino acids. V was trimmed by 1 base and J by 9 bases, leaving 16 bases between them. The CDR3 DNA sequence: TGTGCCAGCAGCTTAGGGGACCCCAGTTTAGGTGAGCAGTTCTTC. This encodes CASSLGDPSLGEQFF.

This clonotype came up many times. The chain recombines TRBV24-1 with TRBJ2-3; 9 bases are shared with TRBD2. This CDR3 contains 13 residues. Germline trimming cut 3 bases from V and 8 bases from J; bases unmatched to any gene: 2. Germline V gene lookup returns CDR1 KGHDR and CDR2 SFDVKD. The CDR3 reads CATSDGSGGTQYF. CDR3 in DNA: TGTGCCACCAGTGATGGTAGCGGGGGTACGCAGTATTTT.

This clonotype has a count of ten or more. V and J are TRBV5-5 and TRBJ1-1; D is unresolved. Trimming removed 4 bases from V and 4 bases from J, with 11 bases in between. The germline V gene has CDR1 SGHKS and CDR2 YYEKEE (reference sequence). CDR3 length: 13 residues. CDR3 bases: TGTGCCAGCAGCCTTAGGACGGGCACTGAAGCTTTCTTT. It is translated as CASSLRTGTEAFF.

The chain links TRBV10-3 to TRBJ1-2, with D possibly TRBD1 on 6 matching bases. V gave up 6 bases and J gave up 7 bases, with 9 bases separating them. Germline lookup yields CDR1 ENHRY and CDR2 SYGVKD. CDR3 size: 11 residues. The CDR3 coding sequence is TGTGCCATCAGACAGGGTTCTGGCTACACCTTC. Translated, it gives CAIRQGSGYTF.

This clonotype occurred a few times. This chain joins TRBV20-1 and TRBJ2-1; 10 nucleotides match TRBD2. The germline CDR1 and CDR2 sequences are DFQATT and SNEGSKA (reference sequence). The length of the CDR3 is 15 residues. Unmatched junction bases numbered 12, after V lost 5 bases and J lost 8 bases. The CDR3, as DNA: TGCAGTGCTCTCCCCCTAGCGGGAGATTGGGATGAGCAGTTCTTC. This sequence encodes CSALPLAGDWDEQFF.

The rearrangement uses TRBV20-1 and TRBJ1-5, with unresolved D. Trimming pared 5 bases from V and 0 bases from J, leaving 11 bases between. Per germline, CDR1 DFQATT and CDR2 SNEGSKA (reference sequence). This CDR3 comprises 14 residues. The CDR3 DNA reads TGCAGTGCTTTAACACCCTATAGCAATCAGCCCCAGCATTTT. Translating gives CSALTPYSNQPQHF.

This clonotype came up many times. This rearrangement joins TRBV11-2 to TRBJ1-1; D ambiguous. Trimming cost V 0 bases and J 11 bases, with 13 bases left between them. This CDR3 region has 13 residues. The V gene's germline CDR1 is SGHAT and CDR2 FQNNGV. This CDR3 reads CASSLDQRAVAFF. Written as DNA, the CDR3 is TGTGCCAGCAGCTTAGACCAACGGGCGGTGGCTTTCTTT.

This clonotype has at least ten counts. V and J are TRBV12-3 or TRBV12-4 and TRBJ1-5; no definite D call. The CDR3 has 12 residues. The V and J ends lost 3 bases and 10 bases respectively, with 10 bases between them. The CDR3 reads CASSFSHGPQHF. The CDR3 bases are TGTGCCAGCAGTTTCTCCCATGGTCCCCAGCATTTT.

The V call is TRBV16, the J call TRBJ1-5, with a weak D call TRBD1 (6 bases). CDR1 and CDR2 from the germline V gene are KGHSY and FQNENV. V gave up 2 bases and J gave up 11 bases, with 7 bases separating them. This CDR3 has 11 residues. In DNA form, the CDR3 reads TGTGCCAGCAGCCAAGACAGGACCCAGCATTTT. Translating gives CASSQDRTQHF.

The V and J genes are TRBV6-1 and TRBJ2-3, with a weak D call TRBD2 (8 bases). The CDR3 runs to 16 residues. With 1 base removed from V and 4 bases from J, the gap between germline ends came to 15 bases. Germline V lookup: CDR1 MNHNS, CDR2 SASEGT. This CDR3 reads CASSEDVGRGPDTQYF. Here the CDR3 DNA reads TGTGCCAGCAGTGAAGATGTCGGGAGGGGGCCAGATACGCAGTATTTT.

This chain connects TRBV12-5 to TRBJ2-1, with TRBD2 matching 8 bases. This CDR3 is 15 amino acids long. Germline assignment: CDR1 LGHNT and CDR2 FRNRAP. V shed 6 bases and J 10 bases; nucleotides not matched to a gene: 14. CDR3 protein: CASGDSGVWSEEQFF. In DNA form, the CDR3 reads TGTGCTAGTGGAGATAGCGGGGTTTGGAGCGAGGAGCAGTTCTTC.

This chain connects TRBV20-1 to TRBJ2-4, with TRBD1 matching 9 bases. CDR1 is DFQATT and CDR2 is SNEGSKA in the germline V gene (reference sequence). Trimming removed 3 bases from V and 5 bases from J; junction bases left unmatched: 5. The CDR3 contains 14 residues. The CDR3 sequence: CSASGGQGQNIQYF. For the CDR3, the DNA is TGCAGTGCTAGTGGTGGACAGGGGCAAAACATTCAGTACTTC.

This clonotype was seen more than once but under ten times. CDR3 DNA: TGTGCCAGCAGCCACGGGACCCCTGATTCCGGGGAGCTGTTTTTT. Protein sequence: CASSHGTPDSGELFF. The rearrangement uses TRBV4-2 and TRBJ2-2, with D tentatively TRBD1 or TRBD2 (5 bases each). V was trimmed by 3 bases and J by 6 bases, leaving 14 bases between them. This CDR3 is built from 15 residues. The V gene's germline CDR1 is LGHNA and CDR2 YNFKEQ.

This rearrangement joins TRBV7-2 to TRBJ2-1; perhaps D is TRBD1 or TRBD2 (6 bases each). This CDR3 is built from 14 residues. Germline-derived CDR1 and CDR2 are SGHTA and FQGNSA. V was shortened by 3 bases and J by 9 bases, with 15 bases between the two germline ends. CDR3 coding DNA: TGTGCCAGCAGCTTTGGGGGGTGGGGGCGTGAGCAGTTCTTC. Its translation: CASSFGGWGREQFF. Supplemented by reference TRBV7-2 and TRBJ2-1, the full variable domain reads GAGVSQSPSNKVTEKGKDVELRCDPISGHTALYWYRQSLGQGLEFLIYFQGNSAPDKSGLPSDRFSAERTGGSVSTLTIQRTQQEDSAVYLCASSFGGWGREQFFGPGTRLTVL.

This clonotype was observed at least ten times. The V and J genes are TRBV10-3 and TRBJ2-7; 10 nucleotides agree with TRBD2. CDR1 is ENHRY, CDR2 SYGVKD, per germline. CDR3 length: 15 residues. V lost 6 bases, J lost 1 base, and 6 bases stayed unmatched. CDR3 residues: CAISRTSGVSYEQYF. In nucleotides, the CDR3 is TGTGCCATCAGCCGAACTAGCGGGGTTTCCTACGAGCAGTACTTC.

Only a few counts were recorded for this clonotype. The V call is TRBV10-3, the J call TRBJ1-6; TRBD1 is a possible D gene (5 bases). Germline lookup yields CDR1 ENHRY and CDR2 SYGVKD. This CDR3 is 15 amino acids long. V lost 4 bases to trimming and J lost 7 bases, with 14 bases between them. The chain's CDR3 is CAISGTRVINSPLHF. DNA for the CDR3: TGTGCCATCAGTGGTACCAGGGTTATAAATTCACCCCTCCACTTT.

This clonotype was detected ten times or more. V gene TRBV9 combines with J gene TRBJ2-1, with 10 bases aligning to TRBD2. The length of the CDR3 is 14 residues. After removal of 0 bases from V and 9 bases from J, the junction contained 3 bases not matched to a gene. Germline CDR1 reads SGDLS; CDR2 reads YYNGEE. CDR3 sequence reads: CASSVVSGGAEQFF. In DNA form, the CDR3 reads TGTGCCAGCAGCGTAGTCAGCGGGGGGGCTGAGCAGTTCTTC. Based on the CDR3 plus reference TRBV9 and TRBJ2-1, the full variable domain is DSGVTQTPKHLITATGQRVTLRCSPRSGDLSVYWYQQSLDQGLQFLIQYYNGEERAKGNILERFSAQQFPDLHSELNLSSLELGDSALYFCASSVVSGGAEQFFGPGTRLTVL.

This clonotype was detected only a few times. The chain links TRBV7-2 to TRBJ1-1; the match to TRBD1 covers 11 bases. The junction had 10 bases not matched to a gene; V was cut back by 5 bases and J by 11 bases. Germline CDR1 is SGHTA and CDR2 is FQGNSA. The CDR3 covers 14 residues. The CDR3: CASSLRTGGASAFF. For the CDR3, the DNA is TGTGCCAGCAGCCTCCGGACAGGGGGCGCATCCGCTTTCTTT.

This clonotype was observed a handful of times. The genes are TRBV14 and TRBJ2-1; tentatively, D is TRBD1 or TRBD2 (5 bases each). Germline-derived CDR1 and CDR2 are SGHDN and FVKESK. The length of the CDR3 is 13 residues. Trimming removed 4 bases at V and 14 bases at J, with 18 bases between. CDR3 residues: CASSPSPGPHKFF. The CDR3 region has the DNA TGTGCCAGCAGCCCTTCCCCGGGACCCCACAAGTTCTTC.

The genes are TRBV6-5 and TRBJ1-2; D is perhaps TRBD1 (6 bases). There are 14 residues in the CDR3. CDR1 MNHEY and CDR2 SVGAGI come from the germline V gene. The germline V and J ends were trimmed by 4 bases and 4 bases, with 13 bases remaining between them. The CDR3 protein is CASSSIQGGYGYTF. DNA of the CDR3: TGTGCCAGCAGTTCCATACAGGGTGGCTATGGCTACACCTTC.